One sample yielded the 32 T cell receptor beta chains listed below, sequenced in a study of human T cells and chemical hapten exposure. Sample time point: patch test 1, 2 weeks after DPC sensitization. Treatment noted: therapeutic diphenylcyclopropenone sensitization with weekly scalp DPC. TCRdb re-called the RACE reads with MiXCR, one entry per CDR3 protein. Among around 71,000 distinct CDR3 sequences listed, roughly 9.2% were seen once. Specimen: whole blood, collected in connection with sensitization to the hapten diphenylcyclopropenone (DPC). The source of these receptors is a woman in her thirties or forties with alopecia areata. Some clones in this sample may be carry-over from other donors' samples.

This clonotype was seen a few times. This chain joins TRBV7-3 and TRBJ2-3; a possible D gene is TRBD1 (6 bases). Trimming cost V 5 bases and J 11 bases, with 11 bases left between them. The CDR3 totals 11 residues. Germline CDR1 is SGHTA and CDR2 is FQGTGA. The CDR3 is CASSIRDKQYF. The CDR3 coding sequence is TGTGCCAGCAGCATCCGGGACAAGCAGTATTTT.

This clonotype has a count of ten or more. The gene calls are TRBV11-2 and TRBJ1-1, with TRBD1 as a possible D gene (5 bases). The CDR3 contains 14 residues. Trimming cost V 1 base and J 0 bases, with 6 bases left between them. From germline, CDR1 is SGHAT and CDR2 FQNNGV. The chain's CDR3 is CASSLATVNTEAFF. The CDR3 DNA is TGTGCCAGCAGCTTAGCGACAGTGAACACTGAAGCTTTCTTT.

Ten or more counts support this clonotype. The chain joins TRBV2 to TRBJ1-2; D call uncertain. Trimming pared 7 bases from V and 0 bases from J, leaving 12 bases between. CDR3 length equals 14 residues. The germline CDR1 and CDR2 sequences are SNHLY and FYNNEI. CDR3 residues: CASKMTVSNYGYTF. The DNA for the CDR3 is TGTGCCAGCAAGATGACGGTATCTAACTATGGCTACACCTTC.

The V and J genes are TRBV29-1 and TRBJ1-2; possible D gene TRBD1, 6 bases. Per the germline V gene, CDR1 is SQVTM and CDR2 is ANQGSEA. CDR3 length equals 10 residues. Trimming stripped 5 bases from V and 7 bases from J, with 8 bases between. In nucleotides, the CDR3 is TGCAGCGTTCCGGGGGCTGGCTACACCTTC. This gives the protein CSVPGAGYTF.

At least ten counts were recorded for this clonotype. The V call is TRBV7-9, the J call TRBJ1-1, with a weak D call TRBD1 (5 bases). Germline V gene data show CDR1 as SEHNR and CDR2 as FQNEAQ (reference sequence). CDR3 length equals 12 residues. Trimming cost V 5 bases and J 7 bases, with 11 bases left between them. The CDR3 region is CASSRGSIEAFF. The CDR3 nucleotides are TGTGCCAGCAGCCGGGGGTCGATTGAAGCTTTCTTT.

This clonotype was recorded at least ten times. J is TRBJ2-1 and V is TRBV24-1, with a weak D call TRBD1 (6 bases). The V gene lost 4 bases and the J gene lost 0 bases, with 12 bases spanning the gap. CDR3 length equals 16 residues. Per germline, CDR1 KGHDR and CDR2 SFDVKD. The CDR3 loop is CATSDTDSLSYNEQFF. The DNA for the CDR3 is TGTGCCACCAGTGACACGGACAGCCTCTCCTACAATGAGCAGTTCTTC.

This clonotype was seen many times. The chain is built from TRBV24-1 and TRBJ2-3; D unresolved. V was trimmed by 7 bases and J by 0 bases, leaving 7 bases between them. CDR1 is KGHDR and CDR2 is SFDVKD in the germline V gene. The CDR3 extends over 13 amino acids. CDR3 residues: CATRGSSTDTQYF. CDR3 coding DNA: TGTGCCACCAGGGGCAGCAGCACAGATACGCAGTATTTT.

This clonotype has at least ten counts. This chain joins TRBV2 and TRBJ2-3; 7 nucleotides line up with TRBD1. J lost 1 base, V lost 4 bases, and 2 bases had no gene match. The CDR3 loop spans 14 amino acids. CDR1 SNHLY and CDR2 FYNNEI come from the germline V gene. In nucleotides, the CDR3 is TGTGCCAGCAGTGGACAGGGTGGCACAGATACGCAGTATTTT. It specifies CASSGQGGTDTQYF.

Points on this clonotype: A much larger clone differs from this one at a single base, so this may be a read error. The chain employs TRBV4-3 and TRBJ2-7; D call uncertain. The CDR3 length is 13 residues. Germline V gene lookup returns CDR1 LGHNA and CDR2 YSLEER. CDR3 nucleotides: TGCGCCAGCATCCAAGCCGGTTTTGGCGAGCAGTACTTC. This encodes CASIQAGFGEQYF.

This clonotype was seen repeatedly, ten times or more. V usage is TRBV27 and J usage is TRBJ1-5; D is possibly TRBD1 (6 bases). V gave up 6 bases and J gave up 9 bases, with 18 bases separating them. Germline V CDR1 and CDR2: MNHEY, SMNVEV (reference sequence). The CDR3 totals 14 residues. CDR3 in amino acids: CASRRTGQLPPQHF. The CDR3 bases are TGTGCCAGCAGACGAACAGGGCAACTACCGCCCCAGCATTTT.

This clonotype was observed many times. The rearrangement uses TRBV5-1 and TRBJ2-2; 12 nucleotides agree with TRBD1. Germline trimming cut 3 bases from V and 5 bases from J; bases unmatched to any gene: 5. In germline, CDR1 is SGHRS, CDR2 YFSETQ. This CDR3 is built from 16 residues. DNA for the CDR3: TGCGCCAGCAGCTGGAGGGACAGGGGGCTAACCGGGGAGCTGTTTTTT. Translated, it gives CASSWRDRGLTGELFF.

This clonotype was detected ten times or more. The chain employs TRBV7-2 and TRBJ2-2, with D perhaps TRBD1 (6 bases). Trimming left V 2 bases short and J 5 bases short, with 9 bases between. Germline V gene data show CDR1 as SGHTA and CDR2 as FQGNSA. The CDR3 is 14 amino acids. In DNA, the CDR3 is TGTGCCAGCAGCTTATGGCAGGGGACCGGGGAGCTGTTTTTT. Protein product: CASSLWQGTGELFF.

This clonotype was detected only a few times. The rearrangement uses TRBV18 and TRBJ1-1; D remains unclear. This CDR3 comprises 13 residues. CDR1 is KGHSH and CDR2 is LQKENI in the germline V gene. Trimming removed 4 bases from V and 2 bases from J, with 8 bases in between. CDR3 residues: CASSRESNTEAFF. Here the CDR3 DNA reads TGTGCCAGCTCACGGGAGTCTAACACTGAAGCTTTCTTT.

In this sample, this clonotype turned up many times. The chain recombines TRBV7-6 with TRBJ1-5, with no clear D. Trimming left V 6 bases short and J 5 bases short, with 11 bases between. There are 13 residues in the CDR3. Germline V lookup: CDR1 SGHVS, CDR2 FNYEAQ. The CDR3 here is CASSLSGDQPQHF. The CDR3 bases are TGTGCCAGCAGTCTGAGTGGAGATCAGCCCCAGCATTTT.

The sample holds a few counts of this clonotype. The J gene is TRBJ1-3, the V gene TRBV6-6; perhaps TRBD1 as D (5 bases). The CDR3 is 19 amino acids. Trimming stripped 4 bases from V and 0 bases from J, with 22 bases between. Germline V gene data show CDR1 as MNHNY and CDR2 as SVGAGI (reference sequence). The DNA of the CDR3 is TGTGCCAGCAGTTTCGTCCGCCCCTCACAGGTCTACTCTGGAAACACCATATATTTT. Protein: CASSFVRPSQVYSGNTIYF.

This clonotype was recorded many times. The J gene is TRBJ2-7, the V gene TRBV28; D is undetermined. The CDR3 extends over 11 amino acids. Trimming stripped 3 bases from V and 7 bases from J, with 7 bases between. Per germline, CDR1 MDHEN and CDR2 SYDVKM. CDR3 loop: CASSFNSEQYF. DNA of the CDR3: TGTGCCAGCAGTTTCAACTCAGAGCAGTACTTC.

This sequence joins TRBV6-2 or TRBV6-3 and TRBJ1-2, with D possibly matching TRBD1 (5 bases). Per germline, CDR1 MNHEY and CDR2 SVGEGT. The CDR3 runs 13 residues. With 5 bases removed from V and 8 bases from J, the gap between germline ends came to 15 bases. The CDR3 nucleotides read TGTGCCAGCAGTCCCGGCAGGGCACGAGGCTACACCTTC. Its translation is CASSPGRARGYTF.

This clonotype was seen ten or more times. This chain connects TRBV28 to TRBJ2-7, with a tentative D call TRBD2 (5 bases). Germline-derived CDR1 and CDR2 are MDHEN and SYDVKM. V was shortened by 5 bases and J by 4 bases, with 12 bases between the two germline ends. The CDR3 contains 13 residues. CDR3 nucleotides: TGTGCCAGCAGTCTCAGTCGGGATTACGAGCAGTACTTC. Encoded protein: CASSLSRDYEQYF.

This clonotype was picked up many times. The V and J genes are TRBV12-3 or TRBV12-4 and TRBJ2-5; D is perhaps TRBD1 (5 bases). The CDR3 spans 15 residues. V lost 2 bases to trimming and J lost 2 bases, with 12 bases between them. This CDR3 reads CASSLKGVYQETQYF. CDR3 nucleotides: TGTGCCAGCAGTTTAAAAGGGGTTTATCAAGAGACCCAGTACTTC.

The V call is TRBV27, the J call TRBJ2-7, with D unclear. Trimming shortened V by 5 bases and J by 3 bases, and 8 bases separated the two germline ends. This CDR3 region has 12 residues. Germline assignment: CDR1 MNHEY and CDR2 SMNVEV (reference sequence). The CDR3 bases are TGTGCCAGCAGTCCGAGTCGCTACGAGCAGTACTTC. It codes for CASSPSRYEQYF.

This clonotype was seen repeatedly, ten times or more. The chain's CDR3 is CASSFQFGGDETQYF. In nucleotides, the CDR3 is TGTGCCAGCAGCTTCCAGTTCGGGGGGGACGAGACCCAGTACTTC. This chain uses TRBV7-2 with TRBJ2-5; 8 bases are shared with TRBD2. Trimming removed 3 bases from V and 5 bases from J; junction bases left unmatched: 8. Germline V CDR1 and CDR2: SGHTA, FQGNSA. There are 15 residues in the CDR3.

This clonotype was seen repeatedly, ten times or more. CDR3 nucleotide sequence: TGTGCCAGCAGTTTCGGCCAGCCGACTAACGAGCAGTACTTC. Protein product: CASSFGQPTNEQYF. This chain joins TRBV6-5 and TRBJ2-7; weak D call: TRBD2 (5 bases). This CDR3 is 14 amino acids long. Germline CDR1 and CDR2: MNHEY and SVGAGI. Deletions cut 4 bases from V and 5 bases from J, with 15 bases between.

As concerns this clonotype: One base away lies a much larger clone, so this may be a sequencing read error. The chain links TRBV7-6 to TRBJ1-2, with D possibly being TRBD1 (5 bases). The germline V and J ends were trimmed by 1 base and 7 bases, with 19 bases remaining between them. This CDR3 has 16 amino acids. The germline CDR1 and CDR2 sequences are SGHVS and FNYEAQ. For the CDR3, the DNA is TGTGCCAGCAGCTTAGATGGGACCCTTTCTTATTGTGGCTACACCTTC. Its translation is CASSLDGTLSYCGYTF.

This clonotype was seen at least ten times. The V call is TRBV29-1, the J call TRBJ2-5; 7 nucleotides match TRBD1. The germline V gene encodes CDR1 SQVTM and CDR2 ANQGSEA. V lost 7 bases, J lost 5 bases, and 7 bases stayed unmatched. The CDR3 has 12 amino acids. CDR3 sequence: CSAYRGRETQYF. The DNA of the CDR3 is TGCAGCGCATACAGGGGTCGTGAGACCCAGTACTTC.

J is TRBJ2-6 and V is TRBV28; D remains unclear. Deletions cut 10 bases from V and 0 bases from J, with 16 bases between. The CDR3 is made up of 16 amino acids. CDR1 is MDHEN and CDR2 is SYDVKM in the germline V gene. The CDR3 bases are TGTGCCACCCTGTGGCAGCCCCACTCTGGGGCCAACGTCCTGACTTTC. Its translation: CATLWQPHSGANVLTF.

At least ten counts were recorded for this clonotype. The chain recombines TRBV5-1 with TRBJ2-6; weak D call: TRBD2 (5 bases). Germline lookup yields CDR1 SGHRS and CDR2 YFSETQ. Trimming shortened V by 3 bases and J by 3 bases, and 16 bases separated the two germline ends. The CDR3 contains 17 residues. The CDR3: CASSWSSGVGGANVLTF. CDR3 nucleotides: TGCGCCAGCAGCTGGTCGTCCGGGGTCGGTGGGGCCAACGTCCTGACTTTC.

This clonotype has ten or more counts. The J gene is TRBJ2-3, the V gene TRBV20-1; TRBD2 matches at 7 bases. The germline V gene encodes CDR1 DFQATT and CDR2 SNEGSKA (reference sequence). J lost 2 bases, V lost 5 bases, and 7 bases had no gene match. The CDR3 is 14 residues long. The CDR3 protein is CSALPLADTDTQYF. The CDR3 nucleotides are TGCAGTGCTCTACCCCTAGCGGACACAGATACGCAGTATTTT.

This clonotype was counted ten times or more. This chain joins TRBV6-2 or TRBV6-3 and TRBJ2-1; TRBD1 matches at 7 bases. The CDR3 runs 14 residues. V lost 7 bases and J lost 0; bases outside the gene matches: 3. Germline V gives CDR1 MNHEY, CDR2 SVGEGT. The CDR3 DNA reads as TGTGCCAGCAAGGGACAGAACTCCTACAATGAGCAGTTCTTC. This gives the protein CASKGQNSYNEQFF.

This clonotype was found many times. A read error may account for a junction end that differs from germline. V is TRBV6-2 or TRBV6-3 and J is TRBJ2-7, with 7 positions matching TRBD2. This CDR3 is built from 12 residues. The germline V gene encodes CDR1 MNHEY and CDR2 SVGEGT. The CDR3 DNA reads as TGTGCCAGCAGTTATACTACCGGGACTAATCACTTC. It specifies CASSYTTGTNHF.

This clonotype showed up many times. The junction departs from germline at one end; a sequencing error may be responsible. The chain combines TRBV10-3 with TRBJ1-5; no clear D. The CDR3 is 12 amino acids. Per the germline V gene, CDR1 is ENHRY and CDR2 is SYGVKD. The CDR3 sequence is CAISDQRPGRDF. The CDR3 nucleotides read TGTGCCATCAGTGATCAACGCCCCGGGAGGGATTTT.

Ten or more counts support this clonotype. This chain's CDR3 is CATSDPGLGKETQYF. The CDR3 DNA reads TGTGCCACCAGTGATCCCGGACTAGGAAAAGAGACCCAGTACTTC. The chain recombines TRBV24-1 with TRBJ2-5; 7 bases are shared with TRBD2. Germline V gives CDR1 KGHDR, CDR2 SFDVKD. The CDR3 has 15 amino acids. Unmatched junction bases numbered 6, after V lost 3 bases and J lost 3 bases.

This rearrangement joins TRBV12-3 or TRBV12-4 to TRBJ1-2; D gene ambiguous. The CDR3 is made up of 11 amino acids. The V end was cut by 5 bases, the J end by 8 bases, with 9 bases between. The CDR3 DNA sequence: TGTGCCAGCAGTACCGTGGGGGGCTACACCTTC. Amino acid sequence: CASSTVGGYTF.